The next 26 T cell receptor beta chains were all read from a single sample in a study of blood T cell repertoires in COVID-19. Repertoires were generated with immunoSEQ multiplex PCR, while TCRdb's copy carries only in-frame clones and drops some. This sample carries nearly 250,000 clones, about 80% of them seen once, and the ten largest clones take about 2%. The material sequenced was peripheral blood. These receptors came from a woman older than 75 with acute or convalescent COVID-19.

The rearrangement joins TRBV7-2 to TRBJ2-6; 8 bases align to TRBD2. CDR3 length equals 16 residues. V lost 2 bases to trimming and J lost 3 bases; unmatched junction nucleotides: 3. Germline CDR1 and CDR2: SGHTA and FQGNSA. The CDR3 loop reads CASSLWGTSGANVLTF. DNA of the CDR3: TGTGCCAGCAGCTTATGGGGGACTAGTGGGGCCAACGTCCTGACTTTC.

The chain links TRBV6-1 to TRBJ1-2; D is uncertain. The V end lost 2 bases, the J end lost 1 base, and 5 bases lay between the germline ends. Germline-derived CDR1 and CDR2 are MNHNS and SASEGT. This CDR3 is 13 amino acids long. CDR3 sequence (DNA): TGTGCCAGCAGTGAACAGATTAACTATGGCTACACCTTC. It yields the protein CASSEQINYGYTF.

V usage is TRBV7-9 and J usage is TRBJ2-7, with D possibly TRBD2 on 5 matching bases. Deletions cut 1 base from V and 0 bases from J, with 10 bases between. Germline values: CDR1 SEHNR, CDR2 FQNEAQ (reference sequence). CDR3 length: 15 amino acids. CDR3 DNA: TGTGCCAGCAGCTTAGTGCGGGCCGTCTCCTACGAGCAGTACTTC. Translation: CASSLVRAVSYEQYF.

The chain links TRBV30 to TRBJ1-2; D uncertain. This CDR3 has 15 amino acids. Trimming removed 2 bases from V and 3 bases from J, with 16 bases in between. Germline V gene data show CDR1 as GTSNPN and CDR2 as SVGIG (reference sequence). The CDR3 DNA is TGTGCCTGGAGTTCTGGGAACCTCGGGGACTATGGCTACACCTTC. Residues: CAWSSGNLGDYGYTF.

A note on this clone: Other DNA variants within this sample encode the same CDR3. The CDR3 reads CASSQDTVNTEAFF. For the CDR3, the DNA is TGCGCCAGCAGCCAAGATACAGTGAACACTGAAGCTTTCTTT. The V gene is TRBV4-1, the J gene TRBJ1-1; D not resolved. V gave up 0 bases and J gave up 0 bases, with 5 bases separating them. The germline CDR1 and CDR2 sequences are MGHRA and YSYEKL. CDR3 size: 14 residues.

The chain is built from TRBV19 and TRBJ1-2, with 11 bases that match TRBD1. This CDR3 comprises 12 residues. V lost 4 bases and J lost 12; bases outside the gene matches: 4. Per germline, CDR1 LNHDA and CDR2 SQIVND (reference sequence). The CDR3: CASSKDRGHHTF. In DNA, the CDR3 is TGTGCCAGTAGTAAGGACAGGGGGCACCACACCTTC. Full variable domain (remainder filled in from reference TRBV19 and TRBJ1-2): DGGITQSPKYLFRKEGQNVTLSCEQNLNHDAMYWYRQDPGQGLRLIYYSQIVNDFQKGDIAEGYSVSREKKESFPLTVTSAQKNPTAFYLCASSKDRGHHTFGSGTRLTVV.

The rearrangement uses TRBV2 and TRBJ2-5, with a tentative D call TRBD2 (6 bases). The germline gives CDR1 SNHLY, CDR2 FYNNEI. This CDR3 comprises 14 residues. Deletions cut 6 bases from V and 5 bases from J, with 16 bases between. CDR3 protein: CASRRDREMETQYF. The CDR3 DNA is TGTGCCAGCAGGAGGGATCGGGAGATGGAGACCCAGTACTTC. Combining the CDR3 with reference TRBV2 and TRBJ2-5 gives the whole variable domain EPEVTQTPSHQVTQMGQEVILRCVPISNHLYFYWYRQILGQKVEFLVSFYNNEISEKSEIFDDQFSVERPDGSNFTLKIRSTKLEDSAMYFCASRRDREMETQYFGPGTRLLVL.

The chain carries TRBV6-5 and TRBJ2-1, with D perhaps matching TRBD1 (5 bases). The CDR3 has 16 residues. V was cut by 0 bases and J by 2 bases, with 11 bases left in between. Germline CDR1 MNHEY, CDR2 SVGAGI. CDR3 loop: CASSYSTKGTYNEQFF. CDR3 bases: TGTGCCAGCAGTTACTCCACTAAGGGGACCTACAATGAGCAGTTCTTC.

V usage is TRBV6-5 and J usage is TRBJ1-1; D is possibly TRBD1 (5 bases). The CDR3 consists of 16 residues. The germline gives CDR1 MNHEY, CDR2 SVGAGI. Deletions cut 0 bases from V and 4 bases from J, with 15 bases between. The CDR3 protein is CASSYSQGGRGTEAFF. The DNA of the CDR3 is TGTGCCAGCAGTTACTCTCAGGGTGGAAGAGGCACTGAAGCTTTCTTT.

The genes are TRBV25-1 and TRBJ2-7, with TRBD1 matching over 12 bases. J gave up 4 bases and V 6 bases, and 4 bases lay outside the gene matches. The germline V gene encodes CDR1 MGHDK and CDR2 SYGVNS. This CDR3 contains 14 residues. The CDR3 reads CASSMGQGAYEQYF. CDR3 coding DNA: TGTGCCAGCAGCATGGGACAGGGGGCTTACGAGCAGTACTTC.

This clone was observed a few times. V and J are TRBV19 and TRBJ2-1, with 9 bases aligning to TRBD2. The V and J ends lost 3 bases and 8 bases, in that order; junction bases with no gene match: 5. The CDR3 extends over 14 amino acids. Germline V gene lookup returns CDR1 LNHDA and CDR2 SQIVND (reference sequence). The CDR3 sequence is CASSIGGRAHEQFF. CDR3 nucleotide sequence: TGTGCCAGTAGTATTGGCGGGAGGGCCCATGAGCAGTTCTTC.

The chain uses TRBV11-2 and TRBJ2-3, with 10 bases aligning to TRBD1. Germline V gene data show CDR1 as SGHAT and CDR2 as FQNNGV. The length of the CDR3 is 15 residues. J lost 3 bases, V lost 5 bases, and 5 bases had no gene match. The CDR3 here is CASSRQGAGTDTQYF. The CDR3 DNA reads TGTGCCAGCAGCCGACAGGGGGCGGGGACAGATACGCAGTATTTT.

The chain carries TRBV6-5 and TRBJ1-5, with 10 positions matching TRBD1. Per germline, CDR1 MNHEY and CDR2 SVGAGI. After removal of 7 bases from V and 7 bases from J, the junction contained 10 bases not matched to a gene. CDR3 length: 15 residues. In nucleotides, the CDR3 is TGTGCCAGCACAGAACTGGGACAGGGGTACCAGCCCCAGCATTTT. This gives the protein CASTELGQGYQPQHF.

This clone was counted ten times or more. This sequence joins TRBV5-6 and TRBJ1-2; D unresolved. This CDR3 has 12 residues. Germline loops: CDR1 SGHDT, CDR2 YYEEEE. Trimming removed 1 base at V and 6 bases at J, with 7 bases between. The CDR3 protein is CASSLTLNGYTF. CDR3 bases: TGTGCCAGCAGCTTGACTCTGAATGGCTACACCTTC.

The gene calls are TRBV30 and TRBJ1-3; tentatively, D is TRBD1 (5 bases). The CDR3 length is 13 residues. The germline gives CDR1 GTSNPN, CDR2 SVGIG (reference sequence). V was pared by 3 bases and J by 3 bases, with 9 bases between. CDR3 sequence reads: CAWRLGGGNTIYF. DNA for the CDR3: TGTGCCTGGAGGTTGGGGGGTGGAAACACCATATATTTT.

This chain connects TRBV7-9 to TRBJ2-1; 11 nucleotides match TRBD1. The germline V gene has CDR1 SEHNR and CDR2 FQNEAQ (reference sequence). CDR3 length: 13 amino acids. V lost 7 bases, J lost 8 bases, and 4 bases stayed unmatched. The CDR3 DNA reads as TGTGCCAGCAAAAGGACAGGGGGCGATGAGCAGTTCTTC. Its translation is CASKRTGGDEQFF.

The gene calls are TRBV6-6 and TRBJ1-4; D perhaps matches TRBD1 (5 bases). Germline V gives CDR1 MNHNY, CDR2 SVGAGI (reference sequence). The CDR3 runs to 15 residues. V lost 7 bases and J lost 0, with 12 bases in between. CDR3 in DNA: TGTGCCAGCACCCCAGGGTTTGCAACTAATGAAAAACTGTTTTTT. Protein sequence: CASTPGFATNEKLFF.

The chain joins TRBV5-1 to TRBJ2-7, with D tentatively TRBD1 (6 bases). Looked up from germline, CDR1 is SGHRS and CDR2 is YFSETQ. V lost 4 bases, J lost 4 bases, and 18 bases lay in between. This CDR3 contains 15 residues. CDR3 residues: CASSPQGRASYEQYF. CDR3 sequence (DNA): TGCGCCAGCAGCCCACAGGGCAGGGCTTCGTACGAGCAGTACTTC.

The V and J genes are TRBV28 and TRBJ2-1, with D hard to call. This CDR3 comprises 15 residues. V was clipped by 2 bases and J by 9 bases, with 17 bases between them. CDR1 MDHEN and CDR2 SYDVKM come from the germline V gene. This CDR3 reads CASSLIGLDGAEQFF. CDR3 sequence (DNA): TGTGCCAGCAGTTTAATCGGGTTGGATGGCGCTGAGCAGTTCTTC.

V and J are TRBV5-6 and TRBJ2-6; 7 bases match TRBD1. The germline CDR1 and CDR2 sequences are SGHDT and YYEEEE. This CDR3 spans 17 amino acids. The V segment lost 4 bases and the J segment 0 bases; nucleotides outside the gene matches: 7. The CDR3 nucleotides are TGTGCCAGCAGCGGGCAGGGGGTACGCTCTGGGGCCAACGTCCTGACTTTC. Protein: CASSGQGVRSGANVLTF. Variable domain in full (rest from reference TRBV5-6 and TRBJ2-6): DAGVTQSPTHLIKTRGQQVTLRCSPKSGHDTVSWYQQALGQGPQFIFQYYEEEERQRGNFPDRFSGHQFPNYSSELNVNALLLGDSALYLCASSGQGVRSGANVLTFGAGSRLTVL.

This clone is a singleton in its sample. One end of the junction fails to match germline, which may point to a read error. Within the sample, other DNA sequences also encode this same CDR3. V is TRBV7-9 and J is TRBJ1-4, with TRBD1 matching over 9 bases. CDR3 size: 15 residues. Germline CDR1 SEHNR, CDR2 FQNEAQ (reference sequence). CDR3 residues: CASSTGTGINEKLFF. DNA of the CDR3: TGCGCCAGCAGCACCGGGACAGGGATTAATGAAAAACTGTTTTTT.

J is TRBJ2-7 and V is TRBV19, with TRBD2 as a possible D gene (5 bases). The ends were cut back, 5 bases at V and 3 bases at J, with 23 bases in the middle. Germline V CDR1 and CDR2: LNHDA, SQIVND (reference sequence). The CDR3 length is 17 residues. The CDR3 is CASSLYEQAGRVYEQYF. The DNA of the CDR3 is TGTGCCAGTAGTCTTTACGAGCAGGCCGGGCGGGTCTACGAGCAGTACTTC.

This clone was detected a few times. Written as DNA, the CDR3 is TGTGCCAGCAGCCAACGGCCGGGGATAGCCGGGGAGACCCAGTACTTC. Protein product: CASSQRPGIAGETQYF. The rearrangement joins TRBV3-1 (or the pseudogene TRBV3-2) to TRBJ2-5, with D possibly being TRBD2 (5 bases). Trimming took 2 bases from V and 5 from J, leaving 18 bases between them. The CDR3 consists of 16 residues. CDR1 and CDR2 (germline): LGHDT, YNNKEL (reference sequence).

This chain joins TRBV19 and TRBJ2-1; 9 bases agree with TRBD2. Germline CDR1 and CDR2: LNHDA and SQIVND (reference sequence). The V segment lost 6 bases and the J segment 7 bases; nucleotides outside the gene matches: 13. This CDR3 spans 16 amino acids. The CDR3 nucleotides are TGTGCCAGTAGCAAAGTAGCGGGAGCCGGGGGGAATGAGCAGTTCTTC. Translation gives CASSKVAGAGGNEQFF.

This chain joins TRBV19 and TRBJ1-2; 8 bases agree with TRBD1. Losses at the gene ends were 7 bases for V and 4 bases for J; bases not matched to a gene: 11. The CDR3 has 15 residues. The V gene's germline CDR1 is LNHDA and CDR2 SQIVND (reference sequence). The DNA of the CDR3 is TGTGCCAGTACCCTAGGGGCAGGGGGCGGCTATGGCTACACCTTC. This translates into CASTLGAGGGYGYTF.

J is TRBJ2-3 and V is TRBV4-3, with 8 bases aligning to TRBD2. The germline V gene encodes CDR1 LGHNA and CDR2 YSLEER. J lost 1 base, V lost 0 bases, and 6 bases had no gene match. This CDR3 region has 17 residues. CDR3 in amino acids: CASSQDLPAGGTDTQYF. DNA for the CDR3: TGCGCCAGCAGCCAAGATCTGCCAGCGGGGGGCACAGATACGCAGTATTTT.